The rows below give T cell receptor beta chains drawn from one sample of a study of T cells after yellow fever vaccination. TCRdb re-derived calls from the 5' RACE reads in MiXCR, one entry per CDR3 protein. The profile covers hundreds of thousands of distinct CDR3 sequences, with roughly an eighth appearing a single time and about 15% taken by the ten largest. The sample consisted of PBMCs, taken on the day of the yellow fever booster vaccination. These receptors were obtained from a man aged 30 to 45 who received the YFV17D yellow fever vaccine. Each CDR3 is given with its conserved first and last residue. D genes are given only for firm matches. A clone size is listed for some rows: how often the clone was seen (once, few, many), or a class if it is expanded.

>.|TRBJ1-4|TRBD1|17|TRBV5-4
TGTGCCAGCAGCCCGGGTGGGACAGGGGGCATAATTGAAAAACTGTTTTTT
CASSPGGTGGIIEKLFF
>.|TRBJ2-5|TRBD2|19|TRBV6-2/TRBV6-3
TGTGCCAGCAGCCACACTAGCGGGAGGATCTATAGACGGCAAGAGACCCAGTACTTC
CASSHTSGRIYRRQETQYF
>few|TRBJ2-5|.|15|TRBV5-1
TGCGCCAGCAGCTTAGGTCATGGACTACAAGAGACCCAGTACTTC
CASSLGHGLQETQYF
>.|TRBJ2-1|.|16|TRBV4-1
TGCGCCAGCAGCCAAGCTGGGAGAGGGGAGCGCAATGAGCAGTTCTTC
CASSQAGRGERNEQFF
>.|TRBJ2-1|.|12|TRBV7-2
TGTGCCAGCAGCTTAGACAGAGGGGGGCAGTTCTTC
CASSLDRGGQFF
>few|TRBJ2-4|.|13|TRBV20-1
TGCAGTGCTAGAGAACATACGGGGGACATTCAGTACTTC
CSAREHTGDIQYF
>few|TRBJ2-7|.|15|TRBV5-1
TGCGCCAGCAGCTTGACCACAGCTGACTCCTACGAGCAGTACTTC
CASSLTTADSYEQYF
>.|TRBJ2-3|.|12|TRBV7-2
TGTGCCAGCAGCTTCAGGTCAGATACGCAGTATTTT
CASSFRSDTQYF
>.|TRBJ2-7|.|15|TRBV9
TGTGCCAGCAGCGTAGATGCGTGGGACAACTACGAGCAGTACTTC
CASSVDAWDNYEQYF
>few|TRBJ2-1|TRBD2|17|TRBV6-1
TGTGCCAGCAGCATAGCGGGAGGCCCCGAGGCCTACAATGAGCAGTTCTTC
CASSIAGGPEAYNEQFF
>.|TRBJ1-1|.|13|TRBV15
TGTGCCACCAGCCTCACACGGAACACTGAAGCTTTCTTT
CATSLTRNTEAFF
>.|TRBJ1-1|TRBD1|15|TRBV12-3/TRBV12-4
TGTGCCAGCAGTCCCGGACAGGGGTTCGTCACTGAAGCTTTCTTT
CASSPGQGFVTEAFF
>few|TRBJ2-2|TRBD2|15|TRBV12-3/TRBV12-4
TGTGCCAGCATCTCCGCTAGCGGGACCTACAGGGAGCTGTTTTTT
CASISASGTYRELFF
>few|TRBJ2-4|TRBD2|16|TRBV12-3/TRBV12-4
TGTGCCAGCAGTTTGGGGCTAGCGGGATACAAAAACATTCAGTACTTC
CASSLGLAGYKNIQYF
>.|TRBJ1-2|.|15|TRBV7-2
TGTGCCAGCAGCTTAGGGCAGGGGAGAAACTATGGCTACACCTTC
CASSLGQGRNYGYTF
>.|TRBJ2-1|TRBD2|16|TRBV4-3
TGCGCCAGCAGCCAAGAGGTAGCGGGAGTTTGGAATGAGCAGTTCTTC
CASSQEVAGVWNEQFF
>.|TRBJ2-2|TRBD1|14|TRBV29-1
TGCAGCGTTGAAAGGGACAGGGGATCTGGGGAGCTGTTTTTT
CSVERDRGSGELFF
>.|TRBJ2-7|TRBD2|13|TRBV28
TGTGCCAGCAGTCGGGACTACTTCTACGAGCAGTACTTC
CASSRDYFYEQYF
>.|TRBJ2-1|TRBD1|16|TRBV5-1
TGCGCCAGCAGCTTATCCGGGACAGGGATATACAATGAGCAGTTCTTC
CASSLSGTGIYNEQFF
>.|TRBJ2-5|TRBD2|18|TRBV5-1
TGCGCCAGCAGCTTGGCCGTCGGCGGGAGCTACTCCCAAGAGACCCAGTACTTC
CASSLAVGGSYSQETQYF
>few|TRBJ2-1|TRBD2|14|TRBV20-1
TGCAGTGCCAATAGCGGGAGGGATTACAATGAGCAGTTCTTC
CSANSGRDYNEQFF
>.|TRBJ2-1|TRBD2|16|TRBV7-3
TGTGCCAGCAGCTTAGATCCCGGGAGGCTAGGGAATGAGCAGTTCTTC
CASSLDPGRLGNEQFF
>.|TRBJ2-3|.|15|TRBV5-5
TGTGCCAGCAGCTTGGGGCTAGCGAGGGGGGATACGCAGTATTTT
CASSLGLARGDTQYF
>few|TRBJ2-3|.|13|TRBV12-3/TRBV12-4
TGTGCCAGCAGTTCCACCCATCGAGATACGCAGTATTTT
CASSSTHRDTQYF
>.|TRBJ2-3|.|15|TRBV12-3/TRBV12-4
TGTGCCAGCAGTTTTTCGGGAGTAAGCACAGATACGCAGTATTTT
CASSFSGVSTDTQYF
>few|TRBJ2-7|TRBD2|15|TRBV23-1
TGCGCCAGCACTAGGAAGCGGGAGTCGTCCTACGAGCAGTACTTC
CASTRKRESSYEQYF
>.|TRBJ2-1|TRBD2|15|TRBV24-1
TGTGCCACGATGACTAGCGGGAGCTCCTACAATGAGCAGTTCTTC
CATMTSGSSYNEQFF
>many|TRBJ1-1|TRBD1|15|TRBV7-9
TGTGCCAGCAGCAAGATGACAGGGTCGAACACTGAAGCTTTCTTT
CASSKMTGSNTEAFF
>.|TRBJ2-7|TRBD2|11|TRBV29-1
TGCAGCGTTGGGGGGGGGAACGAGCAGTACTTC
CSVGGGNEQYF
>few|TRBJ2-7|.|15|TRBV7-8
TGTGCCAGCAGCTTAGGACGGGCACTTACCTACGAGCAGTACTTC
CASSLGRALTYEQYF
>.|TRBJ2-2|.|15|TRBV25-1
TGTGCCAGCAGTGAATCGGGGGGCGGAACCGGGGAGCTGTTTTTT
CASSESGGGTGELFF
>.|TRBJ2-1|.|15|TRBV18
TGTGCCAGCTCACCGAAGGGTACTCCCGACAATGAGCAGTTCTTC
CASSPKGTPDNEQFF
>.|TRBJ2-1|TRBD1|15|TRBV12-3/TRBV12-4
TGTGCCAGCAGTCCCACGACAGGGGGCCGAAGTGAGCAGTTCTTC
CASSPTTGGRSEQFF
>.|TRBJ2-3|TRBD2|15|TRBV10-2
TGCGCCAGCAGTGACCTAGCGGGAGGGCCAGGTACGCAGTATTTT
CASSDLAGGPGTQYF
>few|TRBJ2-5|.|14|TRBV18
TGTGCCAGCTCACCAGCGGGGGCTTGGGAGACCCAGTACTTC
CASSPAGAWETQYF
>few|TRBJ2-4|.|12|TRBV3-1
TGTGCCAGCAGCCAAGATCAGGCTACTCAGTACTTC
CASSQDQATQYF
>.|TRBJ2-2|.|16|TRBV3-1
TGTGCCAGCAGCCACCCAGGGACGTTTCGTTCCGGGGAGCTGTTTTTT
CASSHPGTFRSGELFF
>.|TRBJ2-2|.|12|TRBV5-6
TGTGCCAGCAGCTTGCTCCCCGGGGAGCTGTTTTTT
CASSLLPGELFF
>.|TRBJ2-7|.|12|TRBV7-6
TGTGCCAGCAGCTTCTCGGGCCGGGAGCAGTACTTC
CASSFSGREQYF
>few|TRBJ2-3|TRBD1|14|TRBV30
TGTGCCCAAGGACAGGGGGCGGTAACAGATACGCAGTATTTT
CAQGQGAVTDTQYF
>.|TRBJ1-2|.|14|TRBV6-5
TGTGCCAGCAGTTACCCAGGGTTAGGCTATGGCTACACCTTC
CASSYPGLGYGYTF
>.|TRBJ2-1|TRBD2|17|TRBV4-1
TGCGCCAGCAGCCCCGGGGGGGTGGGAAAACACACGGGTGAGCAGTTCTTC
CASSPGGVGKHTGEQFF